Listed here are 32 T cell receptor beta chains from one sample, sequenced in a study of blood T cell repertoires in COVID-19. Libraries were prepared by immunoSEQ multiplex PCR; TCRdb keeps only in-frame clonotypes and omits some of them. Of 120,000 or so clones listed, 87% are singletons. Sequences were obtained from peripheral blood. The receptors stem from a woman in her 70s with acute or convalescent COVID-19.

The gene calls are TRBV4-1 and TRBJ2-7, with 10 bases fitting TRBD2. The V gene's germline CDR1 is MGHRA and CDR2 YSYEKL. This CDR3 has 17 amino acids. The ends lost 1 base at V and 3 bases at J; junction bases unmatched: 9. CDR3 amino acids: CASSQVISGGAHYEQYF. DNA of the CDR3: TGCGCCAGCAGCCAAGTTATCAGCGGGGGGGCACACTACGAGCAGTACTTC.

This chain uses TRBV5-1 with TRBJ1-2; D unclear. V was clipped by 0 bases and J by 2 bases, with 14 bases between them. CDR3 length: 16 residues. CDR1 and CDR2 from the germline V gene are SGHRS and YFSETQ. The CDR3 loop is CASSLGRYPGNYGYTF. The CDR3 DNA follows: TGCGCCAGCAGCTTGGGCAGGTACCCCGGAAACTATGGCTACACCTTC. Full variable domain (missing parts from reference TRBV5-1 and TRBJ1-2): KAGVTQTPRYLIKTRGQQVTLSCSPISGHRSVSWYQQTPGQGLQFLFEYFSETQRNKGNFPGRFSGRQFSNSRSEMNVSTLELGDSALYLCASSLGRYPGNYGYTFGSGTRLTVV.

This chain joins TRBV5-1 and TRBJ1-2; D remains unclear. Germline V gene data show CDR1 as SGHRS and CDR2 as YFSETQ. The CDR3 has 15 amino acids. The germline V and J ends were trimmed by 0 bases and 2 bases, with 11 bases remaining between them. The CDR3 coding sequence is TGCGCCAGCAGCTTGGACGGGGTGGCGAACTATGGCTACACCTTC. Amino acids: CASSLDGVANYGYTF. The full variable domain, in which reference TRBV5-1 and TRBJ1-2 provide the parts outside the CDR3, is KAGVTQTPRYLIKTRGQQVTLSCSPISGHRSVSWYQQTPGQGLQFLFEYFSETQRNKGNFPGRFSGRQFSNSRSEMNVSTLELGDSALYLCASSLDGVANYGYTFGSGTRLTVV.

This clone has a handful of counts. The V call is TRBV19, the J call TRBJ1-3; tentative D call: TRBD1 (5 bases). V lost 8 bases to trimming and J lost 4 bases, with 18 bases between them. The germline V gene has CDR1 LNHDA and CDR2 SQIVND (reference sequence). CDR3 size: 15 residues. CDR3 loop: CASGDSQIVGNTIYF. In DNA form, the CDR3 reads TGTGCCAGTGGAGACAGCCAGATCGTCGGAAACACCATATATTTT. Drawing the rest from reference TRBV19 and TRBJ1-3, the complete variable domain is DGGITQSPKYLFRKEGQNVTLSCEQNLNHDAMYWYRQDPGQGLRLIYYSQIVNDFQKGDIAEGYSVSREKKESFPLTVTSAQKNPTAFYLCASGDSQIVGNTIYFGEGSWLTVV.

The chain has TRBV29-1 and TRBJ1-2, with 7 bases matching TRBD1. CDR3 length: 12 amino acids. The trim removed 6 bases at V and 6 bases at J, leaving 7 bases unmatched. Germline V CDR1 and CDR2: SQVTM, ANQGSEA. The CDR3 sequence is CSVATGWDGYTF. In nucleotides, the CDR3 is TGCAGCGTCGCGACAGGGTGGGATGGCTACACCTTC.

The chain recombines TRBV28 with TRBJ2-3; the D gene is possibly TRBD2 (5 bases). CDR3 size: 12 residues. Germline values: CDR1 MDHEN, CDR2 SYDVKM. V lost 3 bases to trimming and J lost 6 bases, with 7 bases between them. CDR3 sequence: CASSFGGDTQYF. Written as DNA, the CDR3 is TGTGCCAGCAGTTTCGGCGGGGATACGCAGTATTTT.

CDR3 nucleotide sequence: TGTGCCAGCAGTGGTACAGGGGCCTATGGCTACACCTTC. Translation: CASSGTGAYGYTF. The chain carries TRBV2 and TRBJ1-2; TRBD1 matches 7 bases. CDR1 is SNHLY and CDR2 is FYNNEI in the germline V gene. The CDR3 is 13 amino acids. The trim removed 4 bases at V and 4 bases at J, leaving 3 bases unmatched.

This clone was found once. V gene TRBV19 combines with J gene TRBJ1-2, with 10 bases matching TRBD1. The CDR3 is made up of 16 amino acids. V gave up 1 base and J gave up 3 bases; unmatched junction bases: 5. Germline V gene sequence: CDR1 LNHDA, CDR2 SQIVND (reference sequence). The CDR3 here is CASSIVEGTGDYGYTF. CDR3 DNA sequence: TGTGCCAGTAGTATAGTTGAAGGGACAGGGGACTATGGCTACACCTTC.

CDR3 sequence: CASSSPQGDGPWAPLHF. The CDR3 DNA is TGTGCCAGCAGCTCGCCCCAGGGTGACGGGCCTTGGGCACCCCTCCACTTT. The chain is built from TRBV11-3 and TRBJ1-6; possibly TRBD1 for D (5 bases). The CDR3 length is 17 residues. CDR1 is SGHNT and CDR2 is YENEEA in the germline V gene. V lost 4 bases and J 11 bases, leaving 24 bases between the germline ends.

The chain combines TRBV2 with TRBJ1-2, with TRBD1 matching over 8 bases. The CDR3 spans 14 residues. Trimming cost V 7 bases and J 6 bases; bases outside gene matches: 10. Germline CDR1 and CDR2: SNHLY and FYNNEI. CDR3 sequence reads: CASNSGQVRDGYTF. CDR3 DNA sequence: TGTGCCAGCAATTCGGGACAGGTCCGAGATGGCTACACCTTC.

The chain joins TRBV4-2 to TRBJ1-2; TRBD1 might be the D (5 bases). The CDR3 is made up of 16 amino acids. V lost 4 bases and J lost 5, with 20 bases in between. Germline CDR1 is LGHNA and CDR2 is YNFKEQ. This chain's CDR3 is CASSPETRQPVYGYTF. In nucleotides, the CDR3 is TGTGCCAGCAGCCCGGAAACACGACAGCCCGTGTATGGCTACACCTTC.

DNA for the CDR3: TGTGCCAGCAGTTACTCTTTGGCAGGCTATGGCTACACCTTC. It translates to CASSYSLAGYGYTF. The chain employs TRBV6-5 and TRBJ1-2; D gene ambiguous. The length of the CDR3 is 14 residues. Germline CDR1 and CDR2: MNHEY and SVGAGI. Trimming removed 0 bases at V and 4 bases at J, with 9 bases between.

This chain connects TRBV7-3 to TRBJ2-3; 8 nucleotides align to TRBD2. V was pared by 5 bases and J by 2 bases, with 3 bases of the junction left unmatched. From germline, CDR1 is SGHTA and CDR2 FQGTGA. The CDR3 runs 14 residues. The CDR3 DNA is TGTGCCAGCAGCCTCGGACTAGCCACAGATACGCAGTATTTT. Protein product: CASSLGLATDTQYF.

This chain uses TRBV3-1 (or the pseudogene TRBV3-2) with TRBJ1-1; perhaps TRBD1 as D (5 bases). V lost 0 bases and J 11 bases, leaving 7 bases between the germline ends. Germline CDR1 LGHDT, CDR2 YNNKEL (reference sequence). The CDR3 has 11 amino acids. The CDR3 loop is CASSQEGPAFF. CDR3 nucleotide sequence: TGTGCCAGCAGCCAAGAGGGGCCGGCTTTCTTT.

Remarks on this clone: The same CDR3 arises from other DNA sequences in this sample as well. The chain recombines TRBV5-4 with TRBJ1-4, with unresolved D. Per germline, CDR1 SGHNT and CDR2 YYREEE (reference sequence). The V and J ends lost 0 bases and 0 bases respectively, with 6 bases between them. CDR3 length: 15 amino acids. The CDR3 coding sequence is TGTGCCAGCAGCTTGGGAGGCACAACTAATGAAAAACTGTTTTTT. This translates into CASSLGGTTNEKLFF. The whole variable domain, filled in from reference TRBV5-4 and TRBJ1-4, reads ETGVTQSPTHLIKTRGQQVTLRCSSQSGHNTVSWYQQALGQGPQFIFQYYREEENGRGNFPPRFSGLQFPNYSSELNVNALELDDSALYLCASSLGGTTNEKLFFGSGTQLSVL.

This clone was observed many times. The chain is built from TRBV7-9 and TRBJ2-7; the D gene is possibly TRBD2 (6 bases). This CDR3 region has 14 residues. V was clipped by 3 bases and J by 2 bases, with 11 bases between them. Germline CDR1 reads SEHNR; CDR2 reads FQNEAQ (reference sequence). CDR3 sequence reads: CASSFIGRAYEQYF. In nucleotides, the CDR3 is TGTGCCAGCAGCTTCATCGGGAGAGCCTACGAGCAGTACTTC.

The chain combines TRBV9 with TRBJ2-7; 7 nucleotides agree with TRBD2. V gave up 0 bases and J gave up 1 base; unmatched junction bases: 4. This CDR3 is 15 amino acids long. Looked up from germline, CDR1 is SGDLS and CDR2 is YYNGEE. The CDR3 here is CASSVGGGLSYEQYF. CDR3 in DNA: TGTGCCAGCAGCGTAGGCGGGGGTTTGTCCTACGAGCAGTACTTC. The full variable domain, completed using reference TRBV9 and TRBJ2-7, is DSGVTQTPKHLITATGQRVTLRCSPRSGDLSVYWYQQSLDQGLQFLIQYYNGEERAKGNILERFSAQQFPDLHSELNLSSLELGDSALYFCASSVGGGLSYEQYFGPGTRLTVT.

The J gene is TRBJ2-2, the V gene TRBV12-1; TRBD1 is the table's D call and was not checked against the DNA. TRBV12-1 is termed a pseudogene. The CDR3 is 17 residues long. This CDR3 is CASSEGQGKRISGELFF. CDR3 DNA: TGTGCCAGCAGCGAGGGACAGGGGAAAAGAATATCCGGGGAGCTGTTTTTT.

Written as DNA, the CDR3 is TGTGCCAGCAGCACGCTGGGCATCCCAGAGGAAGCTTTCTTT. Protein product: CASSTLGIPEEAFF. The chain uses TRBV9 and TRBJ1-1; D remains unclear. V was shortened by 4 bases and J by 8 bases, with 18 bases between the two germline ends. This CDR3 has 14 residues. Germline assignment: CDR1 SGDLS and CDR2 YYNGEE.

CDR3 coding DNA: TGTGCCAGCAGTCCGCCCCTAGCCCCCTCAGGCACCGGGGAGCTGTTTTTT. Translating it yields CASSPPLAPSGTGELFF. V and J are TRBV28 and TRBJ2-2, with TRBD2 as a possible D gene (5 bases). The CDR3 covers 17 residues. CDR1 MDHEN and CDR2 SYDVKM come from the germline V gene. Trimming took 5 bases from V and 4 from J, leaving 20 bases between them.

DNA of the CDR3: TGCGCCAGCAGCTCCCAATCGGGCCGGAGGGGCGATACGCAGTATTTT. Translation: CASSSQSGRRGDTQYF. V gene TRBV5-1 combines with J gene TRBJ2-3, with D possibly TRBD2 on 6 matching bases. Germline V lookup: CDR1 SGHRS, CDR2 YFSETQ. CDR3 length: 16 amino acids. Trimming removed 3 bases from V and 6 bases from J, with 20 bases in between.

The chain joins TRBV27 to TRBJ2-7; 7 nucleotides match TRBD2. The germline CDR1 and CDR2 sequences are MNHEY and SMNVEV (reference sequence). CDR3 size: 16 residues. Unmatched junction bases numbered 7, after V lost 2 bases and J lost 0 bases. CDR3 nucleotides: TGTGCCAGCAGTTTAACTCTAGCGGATAGCTCCTACGAGCAGTACTTC. Residues: CASSLTLADSSYEQYF.

CDR3: CASSVGQGYSGNTIYF. DNA of the CDR3: TGTGCCAGCAGCGTCGGACAGGGGTACTCTGGAAACACCATATATTTT. This chain connects TRBV5-4 to TRBJ1-3; 9 bases are shared with TRBD1. The CDR3 has 16 residues. Trimming cost V 4 bases and J 0 bases; bases outside gene matches: 5. Germline V CDR1 and CDR2: SGHNT, YYREEE (reference sequence).

As DNA, the CDR3 is TGCGCCAGCAGCTTGGGAGACAGGAGCTATGGCTACACCTTC. Protein sequence: CASSLGDRSYGYTF. V gene TRBV5-1 combines with J gene TRBJ1-2; perhaps TRBD1 as D (6 bases). Trimming took 0 bases from V and 4 from J, leaving 10 bases between them. Germline V gene sequence: CDR1 SGHRS, CDR2 YFSETQ. The CDR3 extends over 14 amino acids.

The rearrangement joins TRBV9 to TRBJ1-3; 9 bases are a match to TRBD1. Germline V gives CDR1 SGDLS, CDR2 YYNGEE. After removal of 4 bases from V and 4 bases from J, the junction contained 6 bases not matched to a gene. The CDR3 has 15 amino acids. The CDR3 DNA reads as TGTGCCAGCAGCTCCCGGGACAGGGACGGAAACACCATATATTTT. Translating gives CASSSRDRDGNTIYF.

The V gene is TRBV7-8, the J gene TRBJ1-2; a weak D match, TRBD1 (5 bases). There are 15 residues in the CDR3. Trimming removed 5 bases from V and 4 bases from J, with 17 bases in between. Germline V lookup: CDR1 SGHVS, CDR2 FQNEAQ. The CDR3 DNA follows: TGTGCCAGCAGCCCCCCAGGGAAGGGGTTCTATGGCTACACCTTC. Residues: CASSPPGKGFYGYTF.

The genes are TRBV10-3 and TRBJ2-2, with a weak D call TRBD1 (6 bases). The CDR3 covers 15 residues. Germline lookup yields CDR1 ENHRY and CDR2 SYGVKD. The germline V and J ends were trimmed by 6 bases and 1 base, with 12 bases remaining between them. CDR3 coding DNA: TGTGCCATCAGCCACTCGGGACAGAACACCGGGGAGCTGTTTTTT. Translating gives CAISHSGQNTGELFF.

This chain connects TRBV7-9 to TRBJ2-3; 8 nucleotides match TRBD1. Germline V gene sequence: CDR1 SEHNR, CDR2 FQNEAQ (reference sequence). This CDR3 has 15 residues. V shed 3 bases and J 5 bases; nucleotides not matched to a gene: 7. The CDR3 sequence: CASSLSQGAIDTQYF. CDR3 DNA: TGTGCCAGCAGCTTGAGCCAGGGGGCAATAGATACGCAGTATTTT.

The chain employs TRBV11-1 and TRBJ1-4; D ambiguous. This CDR3 comprises 13 residues. Germline CDR1 reads SGHAT; CDR2 reads FQDESV (reference sequence). V was cut by 6 bases and J by 5 bases, with 10 bases left in between. CDR3 sequence reads: CASSGQYNEKLFF. The CDR3 region has the DNA TGTGCCAGCAGTGGCCAGTACAATGAAAAACTGTTTTTT.

Only one count was recorded for this clone. This chain connects TRBV4-1 to TRBJ1-3; 9 nucleotides line up with TRBD1. CDR3 length: 18 amino acids. Germline values: CDR1 MGHRA, CDR2 YSYEKL. V lost 3 bases, J lost 7 bases, and 16 bases stayed unmatched. Here the CDR3 reads CASSHLDSWGQGINTIYF. DNA for the CDR3: TGCGCCAGCAGCCATCTCGATTCTTGGGGACAGGGAATCAACACCATATATTTT.

The chain couples TRBV28 to TRBJ1-1, with 7 nucleotides matching TRBD1. With 5 bases clipped from V and 11 bases from J, the junction kept 11 bases outside the gene matches. The CDR3 contains 13 residues. Per germline, CDR1 MDHEN and CDR2 SYDVKM. CDR3 DNA sequence: TGTGCCAGCAGTGCGCCACAGGGGCTCTGGGCTTTCTTT. Amino acids: CASSAPQGLWAFF. The variable domain in full, with the rest retrieved from reference TRBV28 and TRBJ1-1, is DVKVTQSSRYLVKRTGEKVFLECVQDMDHENMFWYRQDPGLGLRLIYFSYDVKMKEKGDIPEGYSVSREKKERFSLILESASTNQTSMYLCASSAPQGLWAFFGQGTRLTVV.

This clone has only a few counts. The rearrangement links TRBV5-4 to TRBJ2-7, with 7 positions matching TRBD1. CDR3 length: 14 amino acids. Losses at the gene ends were 5 bases for V and 7 bases for J; bases not matched to a gene: 12. CDR1 and CDR2 (germline): SGHNT, YYREEE (reference sequence). The chain's CDR3 is CASRKTGQVREQYF. CDR3 nucleotides: TGTGCCAGCAGGAAGACAGGGCAAGTGCGAGAGCAGTACTTC.